These T cell receptor beta chains were read from a single sample in a study of response to subunit inactivated influenza vaccine. From the RT-PCR reads, TCRdb called clonotypes with MiXCR, one entry per CDR3 protein. Of 250,000 to 350,000 distinct CDR3 sequences listed, 20% to 25% are singletons. The material was PBMCs from blood, obtained less than 22 months after vaccination. These receptors were obtained from a man aged 50 to 69 who received an inactivated influenza vaccine. CDR3s include the opening cysteine and the closing phenylalanine or tryptophan. A D gene is named only where the DNA matches it firmly. Size values are once, few and many counts, or a class for expanded clones, and some rows have none.

J gene: TRBJ2-5; D gene: TRBD2; clone size: NA; V gene: TRBV4-2; CDR3 DNA: TGTGCCAGCAGCCAAGACCGGACTAGCGGGAGAGGGGAGACCCAGTACTTC; CDR3 protein: CASSQDRTSGRGETQYF
J gene: TRBJ1-1; D gene: NA; clone size: NA; V gene: TRBV7-9; CDR3 DNA: TGTGCCAGCAGCTTTCCAGTGGGTGAAGCTTTCTTT; CDR3 protein: CASSFPVGEAFF
J gene: TRBJ2-1; D gene: TRBD1; clone size: NA; V gene: TRBV24-1; CDR3 DNA: TGTGCCACCAGTGATGACAGGGTCCATGAGCAGTTCTTC; CDR3 protein: CATSDDRVHEQFF
J gene: TRBJ2-7; D gene: TRBD2; clone size: NA; V gene: TRBV18; CDR3 DNA: TGTGCCAGCTCACCGCTACCCGTGACTAGCGGCTCCTACGAGCAGTACTTC; CDR3 protein: CASSPLPVTSGSYEQYF
J gene: TRBJ1-4; D gene: NA; clone size: NA; V gene: TRBV7-9; CDR3 DNA: TGTGCCAGCAGCAAACCGACGGTTCTGGAAGAAAAACTGTTTTTT; CDR3 protein: CASSKPTVLEEKLFF
J gene: TRBJ1-2; D gene: NA; clone size: many; V gene: TRBV20-1; CDR3 DNA: TGCAGTGCTCGAACCGGGACCTATGGCTACACCTTC; CDR3 protein: CSARTGTYGYTF
J gene: TRBJ2-1; D gene: NA; clone size: few; V gene: TRBV7-9; CDR3 DNA: TGTGCCAGCAGCTTAGCCGCGTACAATGAGCAGTTCTTC; CDR3 protein: CASSLAAYNEQFF
J gene: TRBJ1-1; D gene: NA; clone size: few; V gene: TRBV9; CDR3 DNA: TGTGCCAGCAGCGTTACGTGGTCGGCTGAAGCTTTCTTT; CDR3 protein: CASSVTWSAEAFF
J gene: TRBJ1-2; D gene: TRBD1; clone size: few; V gene: TRBV29-1; CDR3 DNA: TGCAGCGTGGGGGGGACAGGGGCCCCTCTGGGCTACACCTTC; CDR3 protein: CSVGGTGAPLGYTF
J gene: TRBJ2-1; D gene: TRBD1; clone size: few; V gene: TRBV5-4; CDR3 DNA: TGTGCCAGCAGCTTACCAACCGGGACAGGCTACAATGAGCAGTTCTTC; CDR3 protein: CASSLPTGTGYNEQFF
J gene: TRBJ1-1; D gene: NA; clone size: NA; V gene: TRBV19; CDR3 DNA: TGTGCCAGTAGTACGCTTCCCGGGCAGGGCACTGAAGCTTTCTTT; CDR3 protein: CASSTLPGQGTEAFF
J gene: TRBJ2-1; D gene: TRBD2; clone size: once; V gene: TRBV11-2; CDR3 DNA: TGTGCCAGCAGCAGACTAGCGGGAGGGTCCAGGCCCTACAATGAGCAGTTCTTC; CDR3 protein: CASSRLAGGSRPYNEQFF
J gene: TRBJ1-1; D gene: NA; clone size: NA; V gene: TRBV12-3/TRBV12-4; CDR3 DNA: TGTGCCAGCAAAAGATCAACAGGGTATGAAGCTTTCTTT; CDR3 protein: CASKRSTGYEAFF
J gene: TRBJ2-2; D gene: NA; clone size: few; V gene: TRBV20-1; CDR3 DNA: TGCAGTGCTTCGACACAACGGGGGAACACCGGGGAGCTGTTTTTT; CDR3 protein: CSASTQRGNTGELFF
J gene: TRBJ1-3; D gene: TRBD1; clone size: NA; V gene: TRBV20-1; CDR3 DNA: TGCAGTGCTAGACTAGGACAGGGGGACCCTGGAAACACCATATATTTT; CDR3 protein: CSARLGQGDPGNTIYF
J gene: TRBJ1-1; D gene: NA; clone size: NA; V gene: TRBV6-5; CDR3 DNA: TGTGCCAGCAGTTCCACCGGGGTAGTTAAGAACACTGAAGCTTTCTTT; CDR3 protein: CASSSTGVVKNTEAFF
J gene: TRBJ2-2; D gene: NA; clone size: NA; V gene: TRBV5-4; CDR3 DNA: TGTGCCAGCAGCTCAAGAGGGTCAAAGAACACCGGGGAGCTGTTTTTT; CDR3 protein: CASSSRGSKNTGELFF
J gene: TRBJ2-1; D gene: NA; clone size: NA; V gene: TRBV6-2/TRBV6-3; CDR3 DNA: TGTGCCAGCAGTGGGCGGACAAGCCAAGAGCAGTTCTTC; CDR3 protein: CASSGRTSQEQFF
J gene: TRBJ1-1; D gene: NA; clone size: few; V gene: TRBV20-1; CDR3 DNA: TGCAGTGCTAGAGATCGCCGGGGGGCCGCTGAAGCTTTCTTT; CDR3 protein: CSARDRRGAAEAFF
J gene: TRBJ2-2; D gene: TRBD1; clone size: NA; V gene: TRBV9; CDR3 DNA: TGTGCCAGCAGCTCCCTAATACAGGGGGCGCGGACCGGGGAGCTGTTTTTT; CDR3 protein: CASSSLIQGARTGELFF
J gene: TRBJ2-3; D gene: TRBD2; clone size: NA; V gene: TRBV29-1; CDR3 DNA: TGCAGCGTTGAAGGTGTTCGAGGGAGGGCCCCAGATACGCAGTATTTT; CDR3 protein: CSVEGVRGRAPDTQYF
J gene: TRBJ1-1; D gene: NA; clone size: NA; V gene: TRBV20-1; CDR3 DNA: TGCAGTGCTAGACAGGAGGGCATGAACACTGAAGCTTTCTTT; CDR3 protein: CSARQEGMNTEAFF
J gene: TRBJ2-7; D gene: TRBD1; clone size: NA; V gene: TRBV6-1; CDR3 DNA: TGTGCCAGCAGGCTACAGGGGGCGTACGAGCAGTACTTC; CDR3 protein: CASRLQGAYEQYF
J gene: TRBJ1-1; D gene: NA; clone size: few; V gene: TRBV12-3/TRBV12-4; CDR3 DNA: TGTGCCAGCAGCTCGACGGTTGAAGCTTTCTTT; CDR3 protein: CASSSTVEAFF
J gene: TRBJ2-6; D gene: NA; clone size: many; V gene: TRBV5-1; CDR3 DNA: TGCGCCAGCATTGGCAGTACCTACTCTGGGGCCAACGTCCTGACTTTC; CDR3 protein: CASIGSTYSGANVLTF
J gene: TRBJ1-5; D gene: NA; clone size: NA; V gene: TRBV20-1; CDR3 DNA: TGCAGTGCTATCTATGTGAGCAATCAGCCCCAGCATTTT; CDR3 protein: CSAIYVSNQPQHF
J gene: TRBJ1-4; D gene: NA; clone size: few; V gene: TRBV2; CDR3 DNA: TGTGCCAGCAGTCCCGAATTAGTAGAACTGTTTTTT; CDR3 protein: CASSPELVELFF
J gene: TRBJ1-6; D gene: NA; clone size: many; V gene: TRBV4-1; CDR3 DNA: TGCGCCAGCAGCCAAGATTGGCAGTATAATTCACCCCTCCACTTT; CDR3 protein: CASSQDWQYNSPLHF
J gene: TRBJ2-3; D gene: NA; clone size: NA; V gene: TRBV7-8; CDR3 DNA: TGTGCCAGCAACCGGGGTTTCATGGATACGCAGTATTTT; CDR3 protein: CASNRGFMDTQYF
J gene: TRBJ2-1; D gene: TRBD2; clone size: NA; V gene: TRBV11-2; CDR3 DNA: TGTGCCAGCAGCTTAGGACTAGCGGTATACAATGAGCAGTTCTTC; CDR3 protein: CASSLGLAVYNEQFF
J gene: TRBJ2-7; D gene: TRBD2; clone size: few; V gene: TRBV7-6; CDR3 DNA: TGTGCCAGCAGCCCCCGGGAGGACTACGAGCAGTACTTC; CDR3 protein: CASSPREDYEQYF
J gene: TRBJ2-3; D gene: TRBD1; clone size: few; V gene: TRBV7-9; CDR3 DNA: TGTGCCAGCAGCCTCGGACAGGGGACGGGCACAGATACGCAGTATTTT; CDR3 protein: CASSLGQGTGTDTQYF
J gene: TRBJ2-1; D gene: NA; clone size: NA; V gene: TRBV14; CDR3 DNA: TGTGCCAGCAGCCATTGGGGCAGGGGCTCCTACAATGAGCAGTTCTTC; CDR3 protein: CASSHWGRGSYNEQFF
J gene: TRBJ2-1; D gene: NA; clone size: NA; V gene: TRBV12-3/TRBV12-4; CDR3 DNA: TGTGCCAGTCAGAGCTCCTACAATGAGCAGTTCTTC; CDR3 protein: CASQSSYNEQFF
J gene: TRBJ1-5; D gene: NA; clone size: NA; V gene: TRBV30; CDR3 DNA: TGTGCCTGGAGTGTGGGGACGGAAAATCAGCCCCAGCATTTT; CDR3 protein: CAWSVGTENQPQHF
J gene: TRBJ1-1; D gene: NA; clone size: NA; V gene: TRBV3-1; CDR3 DNA: TGTGCCAGCAGCCCCAGGGGAGGGGGGAAATGGGGCACTGAAGCTTTCTTT; CDR3 protein: CASSPRGGGKWGTEAFF
J gene: TRBJ2-3; D gene: TRBD2; clone size: NA; V gene: TRBV5-1; CDR3 DNA: TGCGCCAGCAGCTTGTTGAGGACTAGCGGGGCGGTTCCGGATACGCAGTATTTT; CDR3 protein: CASSLLRTSGAVPDTQYF
J gene: TRBJ2-1; D gene: TRBD2; clone size: NA; V gene: TRBV12-3/TRBV12-4; CDR3 DNA: TGTGCCAGCAGTGTCCTAGCGGGGGCCTACAATGAGCAGTTCTTC; CDR3 protein: CASSVLAGAYNEQFF
J gene: TRBJ2-7; D gene: NA; clone size: NA; V gene: TRBV12-3/TRBV12-4; CDR3 DNA: TGTGCCAGCAGTTTATATGGCGCTGGGCAGTACTTC; CDR3 protein: CASSLYGAGQYF
J gene: TRBJ2-2; D gene: TRBD1; clone size: NA; V gene: TRBV6-2/TRBV6-3; CDR3 DNA: TGTGCCAGCCGATCGGGACAGGGAAGTACCGGGGAGCTGTTTTTT; CDR3 protein: CASRSGQGSTGELFF
J gene: TRBJ2-6; D gene: NA; clone size: NA; V gene: TRBV4-2; CDR3 DNA: TGTGCCAGCAGCCCTGGGCGCTCTGGGGCCAACGTCCTGACTTTC; CDR3 protein: CASSPGRSGANVLTF
J gene: TRBJ2-3; D gene: NA; clone size: NA; V gene: TRBV5-1; CDR3 DNA: TGCGCCAGCGGGCGACAAAGCACAGATACGCAGTATTTT; CDR3 protein: CASGRQSTDTQYF
J gene: TRBJ2-2; D gene: TRBD2; clone size: few; V gene: TRBV4-1; CDR3 DNA: TGCGCCAGCAGCCTCTCGGCTAGCGGGGGTTTTGGGGAGCTGTTTTTT; CDR3 protein: CASSLSASGGFGELFF
J gene: TRBJ2-1; D gene: NA; clone size: NA; V gene: TRBV5-4; CDR3 DNA: TGTGCCAGCAGCTCCCCGGGGGAGTCCTACAATGAGCAGTTCTTC; CDR3 protein: CASSSPGESYNEQFF
J gene: TRBJ1-5; D gene: TRBD1; clone size: few; V gene: TRBV23-1; CDR3 DNA: TGCGCCAGCTTCGTCTTCGGGACAGGGAGGGGTGGGCGTAATCAGCCCCAGCATTTT; CDR3 protein: CASFVFGTGRGGRNQPQHF
J gene: TRBJ1-2; D gene: NA; clone size: few; V gene: TRBV3-1; CDR3 DNA: TGTGCCAGCAGCCCGACCGCCGGAGGGCCCTATGGCTACACCTTC; CDR3 protein: CASSPTAGGPYGYTF
J gene: TRBJ2-1; D gene: NA; clone size: NA; V gene: TRBV2; CDR3 DNA: TGTGCCAGCAGAATCAGGAGGGCGGGGTACAATGAGCAGTTCTTC; CDR3 protein: CASRIRRAGYNEQFF
J gene: TRBJ1-4; D gene: NA; clone size: many; V gene: TRBV6-1; CDR3 DNA: TGTGCCAGCAGTGCCGGGTCCTCAACTAATGAAAAACTGTTTTTT; CDR3 protein: CASSAGSSTNEKLFF
J gene: TRBJ1-1; D gene: TRBD1; clone size: many; V gene: TRBV10-3; CDR3 DNA: TGTGCCATCAGGAGGACAGGGGTGAACACTGAAGCTTTCTTT; CDR3 protein: CAIRRTGVNTEAFF
J gene: TRBJ2-3; D gene: NA; clone size: NA; V gene: TRBV4-3; CDR3 DNA: TGCGCCAGCAGCCAAGATCCGGTGGGGTCCCTAACCACAGATACGCAGTATTTT; CDR3 protein: CASSQDPVGSLTTDTQYF
J gene: TRBJ2-7; D gene: NA; clone size: NA; V gene: TRBV29-1; CDR3 DNA: TGCAGCGTTCGCGGACTGTCCACGGGCTCCTACGAGCAGTACTTC; CDR3 protein: CSVRGLSTGSYEQYF
J gene: TRBJ2-7; D gene: NA; clone size: few; V gene: TRBV6-2/TRBV6-3; CDR3 DNA: TGTGCCAGCAGTTTTGGCGGGGAGACCTACGAGCAGTACTTC; CDR3 protein: CASSFGGETYEQYF
J gene: TRBJ1-2; D gene: NA; clone size: NA; V gene: TRBV7-2; CDR3 DNA: TGTGCCAGCAGCTTAGCTACAGGGAAAGGAGGAGGCTACACCTTC; CDR3 protein: CASSLATGKGGGYTF
J gene: TRBJ1-1; D gene: NA; clone size: NA; V gene: TRBV4-1; CDR3 DNA: TGCGCCAGCAGCGTTACAGGGAGACTCGCTGAAGCTTTCTTT; CDR3 protein: CASSVTGRLAEAFF
J gene: TRBJ1-2; D gene: NA; clone size: few; V gene: TRBV19; CDR3 DNA: TGTGCCAGCCGAACAGGGACGATGGGCTATGGCTACACCTTC; CDR3 protein: CASRTGTMGYGYTF
J gene: TRBJ1-5; D gene: TRBD1; clone size: few; V gene: TRBV7-4; CDR3 DNA: TGTGCCAGCAGCGCCGGGACAGGGGACTTTCTTAGCAATCAGCCCCAGCATTTT; CDR3 protein: CASSAGTGDFLSNQPQHF
J gene: TRBJ2-3; D gene: NA; clone size: NA; V gene: TRBV5-8; CDR3 DNA: TGTGCCAGCAGCAGTATTGTGGGGACTTATACGCAGTATTTT; CDR3 protein: CASSSIVGTYTQYF
J gene: TRBJ1-2; D gene: TRBD1; clone size: few; V gene: TRBV7-9; CDR3 DNA: TGTGCCAGCAGCTCTTCCGGGACAGATTATGGCTACACCTTC; CDR3 protein: CASSSSGTDYGYTF
J gene: TRBJ1-4; D gene: TRBD1; clone size: few; V gene: TRBV29-1; CDR3 DNA: TGCAGCGCTGGGGACAGTCCTAATGAAAAACTGTTTTTT; CDR3 protein: CSAGDSPNEKLFF
J gene: TRBJ2-1; D gene: NA; clone size: NA; V gene: TRBV29-1; CDR3 DNA: TGCAGCGTTGGGTTGACTAGTACGGTTGAGCAGTTCTTC; CDR3 protein: CSVGLTSTVEQFF